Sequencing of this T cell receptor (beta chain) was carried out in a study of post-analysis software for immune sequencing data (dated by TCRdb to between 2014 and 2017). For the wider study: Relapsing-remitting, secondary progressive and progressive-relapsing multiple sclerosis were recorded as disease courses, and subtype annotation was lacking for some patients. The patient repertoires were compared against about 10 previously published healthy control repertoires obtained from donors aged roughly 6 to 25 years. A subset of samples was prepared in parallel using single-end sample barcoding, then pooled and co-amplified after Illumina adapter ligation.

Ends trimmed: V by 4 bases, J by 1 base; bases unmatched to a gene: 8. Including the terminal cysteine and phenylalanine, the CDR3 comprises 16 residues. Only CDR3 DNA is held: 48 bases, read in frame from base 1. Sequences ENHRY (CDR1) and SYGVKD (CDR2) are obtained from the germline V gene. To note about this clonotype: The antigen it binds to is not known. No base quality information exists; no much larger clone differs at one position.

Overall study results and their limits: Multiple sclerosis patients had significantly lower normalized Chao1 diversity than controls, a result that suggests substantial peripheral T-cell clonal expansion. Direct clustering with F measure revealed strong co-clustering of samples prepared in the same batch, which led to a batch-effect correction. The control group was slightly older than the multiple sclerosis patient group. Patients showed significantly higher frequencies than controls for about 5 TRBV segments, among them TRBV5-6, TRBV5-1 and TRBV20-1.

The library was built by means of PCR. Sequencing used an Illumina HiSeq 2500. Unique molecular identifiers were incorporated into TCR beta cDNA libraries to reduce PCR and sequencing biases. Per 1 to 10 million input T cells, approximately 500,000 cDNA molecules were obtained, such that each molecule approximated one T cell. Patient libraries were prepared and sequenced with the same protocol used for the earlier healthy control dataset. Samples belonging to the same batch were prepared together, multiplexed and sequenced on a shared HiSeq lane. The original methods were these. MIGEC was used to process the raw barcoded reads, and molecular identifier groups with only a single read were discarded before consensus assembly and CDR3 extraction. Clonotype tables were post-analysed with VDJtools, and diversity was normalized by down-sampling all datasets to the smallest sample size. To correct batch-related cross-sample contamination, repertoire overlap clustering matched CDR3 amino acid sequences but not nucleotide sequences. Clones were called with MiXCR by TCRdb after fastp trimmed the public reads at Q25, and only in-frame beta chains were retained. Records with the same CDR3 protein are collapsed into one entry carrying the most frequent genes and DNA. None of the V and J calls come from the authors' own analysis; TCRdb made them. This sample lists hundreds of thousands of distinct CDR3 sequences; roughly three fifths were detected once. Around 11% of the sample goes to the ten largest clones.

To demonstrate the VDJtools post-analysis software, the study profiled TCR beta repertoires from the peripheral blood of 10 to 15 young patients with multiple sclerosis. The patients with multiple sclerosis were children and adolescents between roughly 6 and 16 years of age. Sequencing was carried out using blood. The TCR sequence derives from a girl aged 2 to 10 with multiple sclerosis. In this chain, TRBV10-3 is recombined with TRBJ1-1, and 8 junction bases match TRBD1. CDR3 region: CAISGRTGRTNTEAFF. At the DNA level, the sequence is TGTGCCATCAGTGGGAGGACAGGGAGGACGAACACTGAAGCTTTCTTT.